This TCR beta chain was sequenced in a study of CXCR3-negative and CXCR3-positive naive CD8 T cells. Study details: With about 1.5 +/- 0.3 million reads per library, the TRB reads numbered some 130 million in total.

With regard to this clonotype: Its matching antigen is unknown.

The CDR3 sequence is 14 residues long. Germline lookup yields CDR1 LGHNA and CDR2 YNFKEQ. CD45RO-CCR7+CD27+CD95- was the phenotype of naive CD8+ T cells. With UMI labels, 5' RACE was used to prepare the TRB cDNA libraries. Following a re-call of the 5' RACE reads, TCRdb has one entry per CDR3 protein and lacks DNA. This table lists some 99,000 distinct CDR3 sequences. Findings and limits, study-wide: Comparison of naive subsets found surface CD5 to be comparable, and TCR strength was inferred on the basis of TRB CDR3 properties. Cryopreservation partially decreased CXCR3 expression, and most assays used fresh PBMCs. More hydrophobic TRB CDR3s occurred in CXCR3-positive than in CXCR3-negative naive cells.

The sequence was collected from a human donor in good health. Some clones in this sample may be carry-over from other donors' samples. Source material: naive CXCR3+ CD8+ T cells from blood. Subset of the sample: CD45RO-CCR7+CD27+CD95- naive CD8+ T cells expressing CXCR3 (TNR3+). The chain employs TRBV4-2 and TRBJ2-2; the TCRdb call, TRBD2, lacks DNA for checking. The CDR3 spells CASSQRGEAGELFF.